The 27 T cell receptor beta chains below were found in one sample sequenced in a study of T cell repertoires in cytomegalovirus infection. Which antigens these TCRs recognize remains unknown. TCRdb reanalysed the reads using MiXCR and keeps one entry per CDR3 protein. In the table there are some 110,000 distinct CDR3 sequences, 32% of which are singletons. Here the sequenced sample was CD8+ T cells from cultured PBMCs, taken from culture after CMV antigen stimulation. The source of these receptors is a human donor in good health (CMV status not recorded). Some clones in this sample may be carry-over from other donors' samples.

This clonotype occurred a few times. V and J are TRBV29-1 and TRBJ1-1; D gene ambiguous. CDR3 size: 14 residues. Germline V lookup: CDR1 SQVTM, CDR2 ANQGSEA. V lost 5 bases and J 1 base, leaving 14 bases between the germline ends. The CDR3 loop is CSVWGSTENTEAFF. The CDR3, as DNA: TGCAGCGTTTGGGGTTCAACAGAGAACACTGAAGCTTTCTTT.

Concerning this clonotype itself: At one end the junction does not follow the germline gene, possibly because of a read error. The chain recombines TRBV6-5 with TRBJ2-7; D may be TRBD2 (6 bases). The CDR3 covers 14 residues. Germline V gene lookup returns CDR1 MNHEY and CDR2 SVGAGI. This CDR3 is CASSFGGYSYERYF. The CDR3 bases are TGTGCCAGCAGTTTCGGGGGATATTCCTACGAGCGGTACTTC.

Many counts were recorded for this clonotype. The CDR3 sequence is CASSPEGETQYF. The CDR3 DNA is TGTGCCAGCAGTCCCGAGGGGGAGACCCAGTACTTC. This rearrangement joins TRBV27 to TRBJ2-5, with D perhaps matching TRBD1 or TRBD2 (5 bases each). Germline CDR1 reads MNHEY; CDR2 reads SMNVEV (reference sequence). The CDR3 sequence is 12 residues long. The V and J ends lost 5 bases and 5 bases respectively, with 9 bases between them.

This clonotype was recorded many times. The chain combines TRBV6-2 or TRBV6-3 with TRBJ1-1; D gene uncertain. Between the trimmed V and J ends, which lost 2 bases and 1 base, there was a span of 8 bases. The CDR3 totals 14 residues. Germline CDR1 MNHEY, CDR2 SVGEGT. CDR3 amino acids: CASSYGGENTEAFF. The DNA for the CDR3 is TGTGCCAGCAGTTACGGTGGGGAGAACACTGAAGCTTTCTTT.

The V gene is TRBV27, the J gene TRBJ2-1, with D possibly matching TRBD1 (5 bases). Trimming took 4 bases from V and 5 from J, leaving 15 bases between them. Germline assignment: CDR1 MNHEY and CDR2 SMNVEV (reference sequence). CDR3 length equals 15 residues. CDR3 coding DNA: TGTGCCAGCAGTTCCGACAGTGCCCCGGACAATGAGCAGTTCTTC. Amino acids: CASSSDSAPDNEQFF.

The chain has TRBV12-3 or TRBV12-4 and TRBJ2-1; 7 positions agree with TRBD1. Trimming cost V 10 bases and J 6 bases; bases outside gene matches: 12. This CDR3 contains 14 residues. The CDR3 reads CANSRGGAGNEQFF. For the CDR3, the DNA is TGTGCCAACTCTAGAGGGGGCGCGGGCAATGAGCAGTTCTTC.

The CDR3 DNA reads as TGTGCCAGCAGCGTAGACCCTGGGGCCAGTGGAGGTGGCTACACCTTC. Its translation: CASSVDPGASGGGYTF. The genes are TRBV9 and TRBJ1-2; a weak D match, TRBD1 (5 bases). The length of the CDR3 is 16 residues. Trimming removed 0 bases from V and 7 bases from J, with 19 bases in between. Germline V lookup: CDR1 SGDLS, CDR2 YYNGEE. Combining the CDR3 with reference TRBV9 and TRBJ1-2 gives the whole variable domain DSGVTQTPKHLITATGQRVTLRCSPRSGDLSVYWYQQSLDQGLQFLIQYYNGEERAKGNILERFSAQQFPDLHSELNLSSLELGDSALYFCASSVDPGASGGGYTFGSGTRLTVV.

The sample holds a few counts of this clonotype. CDR3 coding DNA: TGTGCCAGCAGCCCGAGACAGGGGGCAGTTGGCTACACCTTC. Translation: CASSPRQGAVGYTF. The chain carries TRBV7-9 and TRBJ1-2; 10 bases match TRBD1. The junction had 7 bases not matched to a gene; V was cut back by 5 bases and J by 7 bases. Germline-derived CDR1 and CDR2 are SEHNR and FQNEAQ (reference sequence). CDR3 length: 14 residues.

This clonotype showed up many times. The junction differs from germline at one of its ends, possibly a read error. The chain joins TRBV7-2 to TRBJ2-1, with D possibly matching TRBD1 (7 bases). The CDR3 runs to 15 residues. Germline lookup yields CDR1 SGHTA and CDR2 FQGNSA. Here the CDR3 reads CASSLRRDREPRASF. Here the CDR3 DNA reads TGTGCCAGCAGCTTAAGGCGGGACAGAGAGCCGAGAGCCTCGTTC.

This clonotype has more than one count but fewer than ten. The chain combines TRBV12-3 or TRBV12-4 with TRBJ1-6, with 8 bases identical to TRBD1. The CDR3 runs to 13 residues. The J segment lost 5 bases and the V segment lost 6 bases, leaving 0 bases of the junction unmatched. This chain's CDR3 is CASRQGDNSPLHF. The CDR3 region has the DNA TGTGCCAGCAGACAGGGGGATAATTCACCCCTCCACTTT.

This clonotype was counted ten times or more. The chain combines TRBV5-8 with TRBJ1-5; TRBD1 agrees at 10 bases. Germline values: CDR1 SGHTS, CDR2 YDEGEE. V lost 1 base to trimming and J lost 7 bases; unmatched junction nucleotides: 8. The CDR3 runs to 16 residues. The CDR3 DNA follows: TGTGCCAGCAGCTTGTTCCTGGACAGGGGGGAGCAGCCCCAGCATTTT. It specifies CASSLFLDRGEQPQHF.

This clonotype was counted ten times or more. The chain carries TRBV12-5 and TRBJ1-2, with D hard to call. Germline CDR1 reads LGHNT; CDR2 reads FRNRAP. V was shortened by 9 bases and J by 3 bases, with 14 bases between the two germline ends. This CDR3 contains 13 residues. The CDR3 DNA reads TGTGCTAGCGGGCAGTGGTTGGACTATGGCTACACCTTC. Its translation is CASGQWLDYGYTF.

In its sample, this clonotype was seen a few times. CDR3 DNA sequence: TGTGCCAGCAGTTTAGGCGGGGAGAGTTTCCAAGAGACCCAGTACTTC. This gives the protein CASSLGGESFQETQYF. The chain combines TRBV12-3 or TRBV12-4 with TRBJ2-5; D may be TRBD2 (6 bases). Deletions cut 1 base from V and 1 base from J, with 13 bases between. The CDR3 is 16 amino acids.

This chain joins TRBV5-4 and TRBJ1-6, with D tentatively TRBD1 (5 bases). V lost 1 base and J 10 bases, leaving 12 bases between the germline ends. Germline V CDR1 and CDR2: SGHNT, YYREEE (reference sequence). The CDR3 has 14 amino acids. The CDR3: CASSLRGAGSPLHF. The CDR3, as DNA: TGTGCCAGCAGCTTGAGGGGCGCCGGGTCACCCCTCCACTTT.

In its sample, this clonotype was seen a few times. The chain joins TRBV11-2 to TRBJ1-1; TRBD1 is a possible D gene (5 bases). This CDR3 region has 15 residues. V shed 7 bases and J shed 4 bases, with 19 bases lying between them. CDR1 is SGHAT and CDR2 is FQNNGV in the germline V gene. The CDR3 loop reads CASTRRGPIGTEAFF. The CDR3 DNA reads TGTGCCAGCACCCGGCGGGGCCCGATCGGCACTGAAGCTTTCTTT.

This chain connects TRBV10-3 to TRBJ2-2; tentatively, D is TRBD2 (5 bases). The germline CDR1 and CDR2 sequences are ENHRY and SYGVKD. The CDR3 has 14 residues. V lost 4 bases to trimming and J lost 2 bases, with 8 bases between them. CDR3 DNA: TGTGCCATCAGTGCCGGGAAAAACACCGGGGAGCTGTTTTTT. It codes for CAISAGKNTGELFF.

V gene TRBV5-5 combines with J gene TRBJ1-2, with 9 bases fitting TRBD1. V dropped 0 bases and J dropped 4; count of bases not matched to a gene: 4. CDR1 is SGHKS, CDR2 YYEKEE, per germline (reference sequence). CDR3 length: 15 residues. The CDR3 sequence is CASSLEGQGPYGYTF. In DNA form, the CDR3 reads TGTGCCAGCAGCTTGGAGGGACAGGGACCCTATGGCTACACCTTC.

This clonotype has only a few counts. This chain uses TRBV28 with TRBJ2-5; possibly TRBD2 for D (6 bases). Germline CDR1 reads MDHEN; CDR2 reads SYDVKM. Trimming left V 2 bases short and J 2 bases short, with 18 bases between. The CDR3 is made up of 17 amino acids. Written as DNA, the CDR3 is TGTGCCAGCAGTTTAATGGGACTGGGGGGTTCACAAGAGACCCAGTACTTC. Its protein is CASSLMGLGGSQETQYF.

The genes are TRBV11-2 and TRBJ1-2; D is undetermined. Germline CDR1 is SGHAT and CDR2 is FQNNGV. Between the trimmed V and J ends, which lost 6 bases and 6 bases, there was a span of 14 bases. This CDR3 contains 13 residues. The CDR3 bases are TGTGCCAGCAGTTCATTTGGGGAAGATGGCTACACCTTC. Its protein product is CASSSFGEDGYTF. The full variable domain, its missing parts supplied by reference TRBV11-2 and TRBJ1-2, is EAGVAQSPRYKIIEKRQSVAFWCNPISGHATLYWYQQILGQGPKLLIQFQNNGVVDDSQLPKDRFSAERLKGVDSTLKIQPAKLEDSAVYLCASSSFGEDGYTFGSGTRLTVV.

This clonotype occurred a few times. The rearrangement links TRBV27 to TRBJ1-5; unclear D gene. CDR1 is MNHEY, CDR2 SMNVEV, per germline (reference sequence). This CDR3 has 13 amino acids. Trimming took off 3 bases at V and 4 bases at J, with 7 bases between the two ends. Written as DNA, the CDR3 is TGTGCCAGCAGTTTGGAGGCTAATCAGCCCCAGCATTTT. Its translation: CASSLEANQPQHF.

CDR3 in amino acids: CASSQDLAGDSYNEQFF. The CDR3 region has the DNA TGTGCCAGCAGCCAAGATCTAGCGGGGGACTCCTACAATGAGCAGTTCTTC. This chain uses TRBV4-2 with TRBJ2-1; 10 bases match TRBD2. From germline, CDR1 is LGHNA and CDR2 YNFKEQ. Trimming at V came to 0 bases and at J to 0 bases, leaving 2 bases not matched to a gene. The length of the CDR3 is 17 residues.

The chain links TRBV7-2 to TRBJ2-5; D may be TRBD1 (6 bases). Trimming shortened V by 1 base and J by 5 bases, and 23 bases separated the two germline ends. The length of the CDR3 is 18 residues. Germline CDR1 and CDR2: SGHTA and FQGNSA. The DNA for the CDR3 is TGTGCCAGCAGCTTAGGGCCAGGGGAAGGGGATGGCTGGGAGACCCAGTACTTC. Amino acids: CASSLGPGEGDGWETQYF.

The chain couples TRBV5-4 to TRBJ2-3; maybe TRBD2 (6 bases). The V gene lost 1 base and the J gene lost 4 bases, with 13 bases spanning the gap. The CDR3 contains 15 residues. Germline CDR1 SGHNT, CDR2 YYREEE (reference sequence). The DNA for the CDR3 is TGTGCCAGCAGCTTGCGGCGGGGTAGCGCAGATACGCAGTATTTT. Protein product: CASSLRRGSADTQYF.

This clonotype was picked up a small number of times. This chain connects TRBV11-1 to TRBJ2-3; no clear D gene. V was clipped by 1 base and J by 5 bases, with 4 bases between them. This CDR3 spans 12 amino acids. Germline loops: CDR1 SGHAT, CDR2 FQDESV (reference sequence). CDR3 protein: CASSLELDTQYF. CDR3 coding DNA: TGTGCCAGCAGCTTAGAATTAGATACGCAGTATTTT.

The CDR3 protein is CASGFQGATNEKLFF. The CDR3 coding sequence is TGTGCTAGTGGTTTCCAGGGGGCAACTAATGAAAAACTGTTTTTT. V and J are TRBV12-5 and TRBJ1-4; 7 bases align to TRBD1. V trimming: 3 bases; J trimming: 0 bases; junction bases outside the gene matches: 1. The CDR3 loop spans 15 amino acids. Germline V gene sequence: CDR1 LGHNT, CDR2 FRNRAP.

This clonotype was recorded once. This rearrangement joins TRBV7-3 to TRBJ2-7; the D is unclear. The CDR3 is 12 amino acids. With 5 bases removed from V and 2 bases from J, the gap between germline ends came to 7 bases. The germline V gene encodes CDR1 SGHTA and CDR2 FQGTGA. CDR3 DNA sequence: TGTGCCAGCAGCATCAGCGCCTACGAGCAGTACTTC. Translated, it gives CASSISAYEQYF.

The table lists this clonotype with a few counts. This chain uses TRBV7-9 with TRBJ2-1; possibly TRBD2 for D (5 bases). CDR3 length: 15 amino acids. CDR1 and CDR2 from the germline V gene are SEHNR and FQNEAQ (reference sequence). The V end was cut by 1 base, the J end by 7 bases, with 14 bases between. The chain's CDR3 is CASSLDDGERNEQFF. CDR3 sequence (DNA): TGTGCCAGCAGCTTAGACGATGGGGAGAGAAATGAGCAGTTCTTC.